Listed here is a single TCR beta chain. Its specificity is unknown. This specimen belongs to a study of shared clonotypes between healthy human individuals. At the level of the study: There were three CD4 naive, three CD4 memory, two CD8 naive and one CD8 memory plates per donor. Points from the study as a whole: Shared clonotypes across all four donors exceeded non-shared ones in generation probability.

The V gene end was trimmed by 2 bases and the J gene end by 12 bases; junction bases not matched to a gene: 15. CDR3 length: 15 residues. Germline V CDR1 and CDR2: SGHKS, YYEKEE (reference sequence). TCRdb keeps only in-frame clones here, not all; method: immunoSEQ multiplex PCR. Seen here are almost 750,000 clones, around 77% observed once, and the top ten hold about 1.7%. The study separated CD4+ cells into CD45RA+ naive and CD45RA-negative memory subsets. This TCR came from a woman in her twenties or thirties in good health. The material sequenced was memory CD4+ T cells sorted from blood. Subset denoted: CD45RA-negative fraction. V and J are TRBV5-5 and TRBJ2-7, with 9 bases identical to TRBD2. CDR3: CASSLQGLAGDSRYF. DNA for the CDR3: TGTGCCAGCAGCTTACAGGGATTAGCGGGAGATAGTAGGTACTTC.